A selection of T cell receptor beta chains follows, all from one sample in a study of CD8 T cells in ankylosing spondylitis. MiXCR, applied by TCRdb to the 5' RACE reads, yields one record per CDR3 protein. The sample lists 250,000 to 300,000 distinct CDR3 sequences; about 19% were seen once. Material for sequencing was blood, either unsorted or a sorted T cell fraction (not recorded which). The origin of the receptors is a male donor with ankylosing spondylitis or in good health (not recorded which). CDR3s include the opening cysteine and the closing phenylalanine or tryptophan. A D gene is named only where the DNA matches it firmly. Some rows have no size entry. The others give once, few or many, or a class for an expanded clone.

v_gene	d_gene	abundance	j_gene	CDR3aa	CDR3nt
TRBV6-1	TRBD1	.	TRBJ1-3	CASTLTGTGNTIYF	TGTGCCAGCACCTTGACAGGGACTGGAAACACCATATATTTT
TRBV12-3/TRBV12-4	TRBD1	.	TRBJ1-5	CASTPGDRVNQPQHF	TGTGCCAGCACCCCCGGAGACAGGGTCAATCAGCCCCAGCATTTT
TRBV5-1	.	.	TRBJ1-1	CASGSGHHMNTEAFF	TGCGCCAGCGGTTCGGGACACCACATGAACACTGAAGCTTTCTTT
TRBV29-1	.	few	TRBJ2-1	CSGIEYNEQFF	TGCAGCGGGATCGAATACAATGAGCAGTTCTTC
TRBV10-3	TRBD2	.	TRBJ2-1	CAISEFSGGRDEQFF	TGTGCCATCAGTGAGTTTTCGGGAGGGAGAGATGAGCAGTTCTTC
TRBV7-2	.	.	TRBJ1-5	CASSLKGGNQPQHF	TGTGCCAGCAGCTTGAAAGGAGGCAATCAGCCCCAGCATTTT
TRBV7-2	TRBD1	.	TRBJ2-1	CASSFAGTGPGHYNEQFF	TGTGCCAGCAGCTTCGCCGGGACAGGGCCAGGTCACTACAATGAGCAGTTCTTC
TRBV10-3	.	once	TRBJ1-4	CAISGEAGFNEKLFF	TGTGCCATCAGTGGCGAAGCAGGGTTTAATGAAAAACTGTTTTTT
TRBV7-2	TRBD1	.	TRBJ2-5	CASSLGGQTETQYF	TGTGCCAGCAGCTTAGGGGGACAGACGGAGACCCAGTACTTC
TRBV5-1	TRBD2	few	TRBJ2-3	CASSSRTSGGPDTQYF	TGCGCCAGCAGCTCCAGGACTAGCGGGGGGCCAGATACGCAGTATTTT
TRBV29-1	TRBD1	few	TRBJ1-2	CSVAGTGRIRGYGYTF	TGCAGCGTTGCCGGGACAGGGAGGATTCGGGGCTATGGCTACACCTTC
TRBV10-2	.	many	TRBJ2-1	CASSGTSYNEQFF	TGCGCCAGCAGCGGGACCTCCTACAATGAGCAGTTCTTC
TRBV20-1	.	.	TRBJ1-6	CSASMGDHNSPLHF	TGCAGTGCTAGTATGGGGGACCATAATTCACCCCTCCACTTT
TRBV29-1	.	few	TRBJ2-1	CSVFHYYNEQFF	TGCAGCGTTTTTCACTACTACAATGAGCAGTTCTTC
TRBV20-1	TRBD2	many	TRBJ2-5	CSARPPSRGVETQYF	TGCAGTGCTAGACCCCCCTCCCGGGGGGTGGAGACCCAGTACTTC
TRBV20-1	.	.	TRBJ2-1	CSAPSTRSLRNEQFF	TGCAGTGCTCCTTCCACTAGATCGTTACGCAATGAGCAGTTCTTC
TRBV20-1	TRBD2	.	TRBJ2-3	CSAREASGSGADTQYF	TGCAGTGCTAGAGAGGCTAGCGGGAGTGGCGCAGATACGCAGTATTTT
TRBV10-3	TRBD2	many	TRBJ2-1	CAISGTSGSSYNEQFF	TGTGCCATCAGTGGAACTAGCGGGAGCTCCTACAATGAGCAGTTCTTC
TRBV19	.	.	TRBJ2-3	CASSKSVRTDTQYF	TGTGCCAGTAGTAAGTCAGTCCGCACAGATACGCAGTATTTT
TRBV18	.	.	TRBJ2-2	CASSPRRWENTGELFF	TGTGCCAGCTCACCTAGAAGGTGGGAGAACACCGGGGAGCTGTTTTTT
TRBV20-1	TRBD1	few	TRBJ1-5	CSASGQANQPQHF	TGCAGTGCGAGTGGACAGGCCAATCAGCCCCAGCATTTT
TRBV29-1	.	.	TRBJ2-2	CSVEERAGVIGELFF	TGCAGCGTTGAAGAGAGAGCAGGGGTAATCGGGGAGCTGTTTTTT